The 32 T cell receptor beta chains below all came from one sample that was sequenced in a study of blood T cell repertoires in COVID-19. Only in-frame clones appear in the TCRdb table, and some are missing; sequencing was by immunoSEQ multiplex PCR. The table records tens of thousands of clones, around 85% of them present only once. The sample comprised peripheral blood. The receptors here all came from a human donor in a cohort sampled during active COVID-19.

In this sample, this clone is medium-sized. The chain couples TRBV23-1 to TRBJ2-7, with 12 bases matching TRBD2. TRBV23-1 counts as an open reading frame of uncertain function. This CDR3 comprises 19 residues. The junction had 15 bases not matched to a gene; V was cut back by 3 bases and J by 3 bases. The CDR3, as DNA: TGCGCCAGCAGTCATAGGCGGCGGACTAGCGGGATCCCCATCTACGAGCAGTACTTC. This codes for CASSHRRRTSGIPIYEQYF.

The chain uses TRBV6-2 or TRBV6-3 and TRBJ2-5, with D unresolved. Germline CDR1 is MNHEY and CDR2 is SVGEGT. The CDR3 consists of 13 residues. Trimming left V 4 bases short and J 4 bases short, with 10 bases between. As DNA, the CDR3 is TGTGCCAGCAGTTCCCTAGTGGGAGAGACCCAGTACTTC. Amino acid sequence: CASSSLVGETQYF.

The chain has TRBV2 and TRBJ2-1; D gene ambiguous. The germline gives CDR1 SNHLY, CDR2 FYNNEI. This CDR3 has 11 residues. The V and J ends lost 6 bases and 3 bases respectively, with 3 bases between them. The CDR3 DNA reads TGTGCCAGCAGCCTCTACAATGAGCAGTTCTTC. Its translation is CASSLYNEQFF.

The gene calls are TRBV7-3 and TRBJ1-2, with D unresolved. CDR1 is SGHTA, CDR2 FQGTGA, per germline. The CDR3 sequence is 14 residues long. Trimming left V 5 bases short and J 4 bases short, with 14 bases between. The CDR3 sequence is CASSPRSESYGYTF. In DNA, the CDR3 is TGTGCCAGCAGCCCTAGATCGGAGTCCTATGGCTACACCTTC.

With regard to this clone: The junction shows a germline mismatch at one end, possibly a read error. V is TRBV30 and J is TRBJ1-1; D possibly corresponds to TRBD1 (5 bases). The germline V gene encodes CDR1 GTSNPN and CDR2 SVGIG (reference sequence). The CDR3 covers 13 residues. CDR3 sequence: CALSAGRLTEAFF. CDR3 coding DNA: TGTGCCTTGAGTGCAGGGCGATTAACTGAAGCTTTCTTT.

The rearrangement joins TRBV12-3 or TRBV12-4 to TRBJ1-1; the D is unclear. The CDR3 is made up of 13 amino acids. V was pared by 2 bases and J by 2 bases, with 6 bases between. The CDR3, as DNA: TGTGCCAGCAGTTTACCTATTAACACTGAAGCTTTCTTT. Protein sequence: CASSLPINTEAFF.

The chain has TRBV5-1 and TRBJ2-5; 11 positions match TRBD2. The V gene's germline CDR1 is SGHRS and CDR2 YFSETQ. The CDR3 is 16 amino acids. The V segment lost 3 bases and the J segment 0 bases; nucleotides outside the gene matches: 4. CDR3 DNA sequence: TGCGCCAGCAGCTCAAGACTAGCGGGGAACCAAGAGACCCAGTACTTC. Translation gives CASSSRLAGNQETQYF.

V and J are TRBV6-5 and TRBJ2-7; D not certain. Trimming stripped 0 bases from V and 4 bases from J, with 7 bases between. The CDR3 has 13 residues. Germline assignment: CDR1 MNHEY and CDR2 SVGAGI. CDR3 sequence: CASSYSRLYEQYF. The CDR3 nucleotides read TGTGCCAGCAGTTACTCGAGGCTATACGAGCAGTACTTC.

This chain joins TRBV4-1 and TRBJ1-2; TRBD1 agrees at 10 bases. J lost 5 bases, V lost 4 bases, and 7 bases had no gene match. Germline-derived CDR1 and CDR2 are MGHRA and YSYEKL. This CDR3 is 15 amino acids long. CDR3 sequence: CASSPGQGVRYGYTF. In nucleotides, the CDR3 is TGCGCCAGCAGCCCCGGACAGGGGGTGAGGTATGGCTACACCTTC.

In nucleotides, the CDR3 is TGTGCCAGCAGCATTAGCGGTGCTAGCACAGATACGCAGTATTTT. Translating it yields CASSISGASTDTQYF. J is TRBJ2-3 and V is TRBV11-3; possibly TRBD2 for D (6 bases). Germline V gene sequence: CDR1 SGHNT, CDR2 YENEEA. Trimming stripped 5 bases from V and 0 bases from J, with 12 bases between. The CDR3 has 15 residues.

J is TRBJ2-2 and V is TRBV29-1; 10 bases are shared with TRBD1. The CDR3 extends over 13 amino acids. Germline V gene sequence: CDR1 SQVTM, CDR2 ANQGSEA. Trimming took 7 bases from V and 7 from J; bases not matched to a gene: 6. CDR3 DNA sequence: TGCAGCGCCGGGACAGGGGAGGGCGGGGAGCTGTTTTTT. It specifies CSAGTGEGGELFF.

The V call is TRBV4-3, the J call TRBJ2-1, with 9 bases fitting TRBD2. Trimming removed 0 bases from V and 8 bases from J; junction bases left unmatched: 11. From germline, CDR1 is LGHNA and CDR2 YSLEER. The length of the CDR3 is 17 residues. The CDR3 protein is CASSQDGLSGSRDEQFF. CDR3 DNA sequence: TGCGCCAGCAGCCAAGATGGGCTTAGCGGGAGTAGGGATGAGCAGTTCTTC.

V usage is TRBV12-5 and J usage is TRBJ2-7; 11 nucleotides line up with TRBD2. Germline values: CDR1 LGHNT, CDR2 FRNRAP. The junction had 27 bases not matched to a gene; V was cut back by 2 bases and J by 9 bases. This CDR3 has 21 residues. In nucleotides, the CDR3 is TGTGCTAGTGGTTTGATTATTGAAACTAGCGGGAGAGCACGCTACGATTTCGGGCAGTACTTC. Protein: CASGLIIETSGRARYDFGQYF.

The chain couples TRBV4-2 to TRBJ2-3; 8 bases are shared with TRBD2. V shed 1 base and J 2 bases; nucleotides not matched to a gene: 2. The germline V gene has CDR1 LGHNA and CDR2 YNFKEQ. The CDR3 loop spans 15 amino acids. DNA of the CDR3: TGTGCCAGCAGCCAAGGGCGGGGGGACACAGATACGCAGTATTTT. The encoded protein is CASSQGRGDTDTQYF.

The chain couples TRBV7-8 to TRBJ1-2; 9 bases are a match to TRBD1. This CDR3 spans 19 amino acids. Unmatched junction bases numbered 18, after V lost 2 bases and J lost 5 bases. Germline assignment: CDR1 SGHVS and CDR2 FQNEAQ. Here the CDR3 reads CASSLRRAGQGTSGYGYTF. CDR3 in DNA: TGTGCCAGCAGCTTAAGAAGGGCTGGACAGGGGACTTCGGGGTATGGCTACACCTTC.

This chain uses TRBV5-1 with TRBJ2-2; TRBD1 agrees at 10 bases. Germline trimming cut 7 bases from V and 1 base from J; bases unmatched to any gene: 16. This CDR3 is built from 19 residues. Looked up from germline, CDR1 is SGHRS and CDR2 is YFSETQ. CDR3 in DNA: TGCGCCAGCGGCCCCGGGACAGGGGAGGCGGGACAGAACACCGGGGAGCTGTTTTTT. Its protein is CASGPGTGEAGQNTGELFF.

The table lists this clone with a few counts. J is TRBJ1-4 and V is TRBV6-5; unclear D gene. V lost 5 bases and J lost 0, with 10 bases in between. This CDR3 comprises 15 residues. CDR1 and CDR2 from the germline V gene are MNHEY and SVGAGI. As DNA, the CDR3 is TGTGCCAGCAGTCGGGGTCCCGCAACTAATGAAAAACTGTTTTTT. Translating it yields CASSRGPATNEKLFF.

The chain carries TRBV6-4 and TRBJ1-1; D may be TRBD1 (6 bases). In germline, CDR1 is MRHNA, CDR2 SNTAGT. V was cut by 0 bases and J by 10 bases, with 12 bases left in between. CDR3 size: 13 residues. The CDR3 reads CASSDSKRGIAFF. CDR3 DNA sequence: TGTGCCAGCAGTGACTCGAAAAGGGGGATAGCTTTCTTT.

This clone was counted between two and nine times. At one boundary the junction diverges from the germline segment, which might be a read error. The gene calls are TRBV13 and TRBJ2-7; 11 nucleotides align to TRBD2. Germline assignment: CDR1 PRHDT and CDR2 FYEKMQ (reference sequence). The CDR3 length is 13 residues. The CDR3 nucleotides read TGTGCCAGCAGCTTAGGTCTAGCGGGAGGTCAGACTTTC. Translating it yields CASSLGLAGGQTF.

The chain employs TRBV5-1 and TRBJ2-2; no definite D call. The CDR3 loop spans 16 amino acids. V was cut by 0 bases and J by 5 bases, with 14 bases left in between. Germline CDR1 is SGHRS and CDR2 is YFSETQ. As DNA, the CDR3 is TGCGCCAGCAGCTTGGGGGCCTATACACGGACCGGGGAGCTGTTTTTT. It specifies CASSLGAYTRTGELFF.

The chain has TRBV19 and TRBJ2-2, with D possibly TRBD1 on 7 matching bases. The V end was cut by 8 bases, the J end by 2 bases, with 12 bases between. The CDR3 totals 14 residues. CDR1 LNHDA and CDR2 SQIVND come from the germline V gene (reference sequence). In DNA form, the CDR3 reads TGTGCCAGTTGCAGGGGGACTAACACCGGGGAGCTGTTTTTT. It codes for CASCRGTNTGELFF. Filled out from reference TRBV19 and TRBJ2-2, the complete variable domain reads DGGITQSPKYLFRKEGQNVTLSCEQNLNHDAMYWYRQDPGQGLRLIYYSQIVNDFQKGDIAEGYSVSREKKESFPLTVTSAQKNPTAFYLCASCRGTNTGELFFGEGSRLTVL.

The V and J genes are TRBV27 and TRBJ2-7, with D maybe TRBD1 (6 bases). The V end lost 4 bases, the J end lost 7 bases, and 17 bases lay between the germline ends. CDR3 length: 14 amino acids. Germline V lookup: CDR1 MNHEY, CDR2 SMNVEV (reference sequence). The CDR3 bases are TGTGCCAGCAGTTGGGGACATGGACGTAGGGAGCAGTACTTC. Protein product: CASSWGHGRREQYF.

This clone appeared a single time. This chain joins TRBV27 and TRBJ2-1; 11 bases are a match to TRBD2. V was clipped by 6 bases and J by 0 bases; unmatched bases: 10. Germline assignment: CDR1 MNHEY and CDR2 SMNVEV (reference sequence). The CDR3 runs 18 residues. The CDR3 loop is CASSPPGLAASSYNEQFF. In nucleotides, the CDR3 is TGTGCCAGCAGCCCCCCGGGACTAGCGGCCTCCTCCTACAATGAGCAGTTCTTC.

V usage is TRBV7-9 and J usage is TRBJ2-7; 7 nucleotides line up with TRBD1. Germline loops: CDR1 SEHNR, CDR2 FQNEAQ (reference sequence). The V and J ends lost 4 bases and 0 bases, in that order; junction bases with no gene match: 9. This CDR3 spans 16 amino acids. CDR3 sequence: CASSSDLTGSSYEQYF. The CDR3 coding sequence is TGTGCCAGCAGCTCGGACTTGACAGGGTCCTCCTACGAGCAGTACTTC.

V is TRBV7-9 and J is TRBJ2-2, with a possible D match to TRBD2 (7 bases). CDR1 is SEHNR and CDR2 is FQNEAQ in the germline V gene (reference sequence). The CDR3 has 15 residues. Trimming took 3 bases from V and 4 from J, leaving 12 bases between them. The CDR3 protein is CASSFDGGLTGELFF. The CDR3 DNA reads TGTGCCAGCAGCTTCGACGGGGGGCTCACCGGGGAGCTGTTTTTT.

The V call is TRBV6-5, the J call TRBJ1-2, with D possibly TRBD1 on 5 matching bases. The CDR3 covers 13 residues. Germline V CDR1 and CDR2: MNHEY, SVGAGI. Trimming stripped 6 bases from V and 3 bases from J, with 11 bases between. This chain's CDR3 is CASSEAGHYGYTF. The CDR3 region has the DNA TGTGCCAGCAGCGAGGCGGGGCACTATGGCTACACCTTC.

This chain joins TRBV29-1 and TRBJ2-3; D gene ambiguous. The germline V gene encodes CDR1 SQVTM and CDR2 ANQGSEA. CDR3 size: 13 residues. Trimming shortened V by 1 base and J by 7 bases, and 12 bases separated the two germline ends. The CDR3 reads CSVEGRRIHTQYF. The CDR3 DNA follows: TGCAGCGTTGAAGGGCGGCGCATACATACGCAGTATTTT.

The CDR3, as DNA: TGTGCCAGCAGCCGAGCCTCTAGCGGGTTTAGCTCCTACGAGCAGTACTTC. Translated: CASSRASSGFSSYEQYF. This rearrangement joins TRBV3-1 (or the pseudogene TRBV3-2) to TRBJ2-7, with TRBD2 identical over 8 bases. The ends lost 4 bases at V and 0 bases at J; junction bases unmatched: 11. This CDR3 has 17 residues. Per germline, CDR1 LGHDT and CDR2 YNNKEL (reference sequence).

CDR3 amino acids: CASIHSSGANVLTF. The CDR3 DNA is TGTGCCAGTATACACAGCTCTGGGGCCAACGTCCTGACTTTC. The chain couples TRBV28 to TRBJ2-6; D is unresolved. Germline CDR1 reads MDHEN; CDR2 reads SYDVKM. Trimming took 9 bases from V and 0 from J, leaving 9 bases between them. The CDR3 is made up of 14 amino acids.

CDR3 region: CASSVLRGSDTQYF. The DNA of the CDR3 is TGTGCCAGCAGCGTCCTCAGGGGATCAGATACGCAGTATTTT. The V and J genes are TRBV9 and TRBJ2-3, with D possibly matching TRBD1 (6 bases). This CDR3 region has 14 residues. Germline V gene data show CDR1 as SGDLS and CDR2 as YYNGEE. V shed 2 bases and J shed 4 bases, with 11 bases lying between them.

The V call is TRBV5-4, the J call TRBJ2-1, with D unresolved. The V end lost 6 bases, the J end lost 0 bases, and 13 bases lay between the germline ends. There are 15 residues in the CDR3. The germline gives CDR1 SGHNT, CDR2 YYREEE (reference sequence). CDR3 sequence: CASTATVSSYNEQFF. The CDR3 DNA is TGTGCCAGCACCGCCACGGTAAGCTCCTACAATGAGCAGTTCTTC.

The genes are TRBV5-5 and TRBJ2-1; a weak D match, TRBD2 (6 bases). CDR1 SGHKS and CDR2 YYEKEE come from the germline V gene (reference sequence). The V end lost 4 bases, the J end lost 3 bases, and 17 bases lay between the germline ends. This CDR3 is 16 amino acids long. CDR3 amino acids: CASSHSLGGDYNEQFF. The CDR3, as DNA: TGTGCCAGCAGCCACAGCTTGGGGGGAGACTACAATGAGCAGTTCTTC.